This is a list of T cell receptor beta chains from one sample in a study of shared clonotypes between healthy human individuals. Here immunoSEQ multiplex PCR was the method, and the copy in TCRdb shows in-frame clones only, minus some. The sample holds about 490,000 clones, approximately 80% seen once. Sequences were obtained from PBMCs. The source of these receptors is a woman in her 40s in good health. Some clones in this sample may be carry-over from other donors' samples. Both conserved end residues are part of each CDR3. A D gene is named only where the DNA matches it firmly. Clone sizes are given selectively: once, few, many, or a class where the clone is expanded.

abundance: few; d_gene: .; j_gene: TRBJ1-2; v_gene: TRBV6-5; CDR3aa: CASRKGGNYGYTF; CDR3nt: TGTGCCAGCAGGAAGGGGGGCAACTATGGCTACACCTTC
abundance: .; d_gene: TRBD2; j_gene: TRBJ2-3; v_gene: TRBV5-1; CDR3aa: CASSLVVGSGISTDTQYF; CDR3nt: TGCGCCAGCAGCTTGGTTGTCGGTAGCGGGATTAGCACAGATACGCAGTATTTT
abundance: .; d_gene: .; j_gene: TRBJ1-4; v_gene: TRBV6-5; CDR3aa: CASSYVRHATNEKLFF; CDR3nt: TGTGCCAGCAGTTACGTCCGGCACGCAACTAATGAAAAACTGTTTTTT
abundance: .; d_gene: .; j_gene: TRBJ1-2; v_gene: TRBV11-2; CDR3aa: CASSAANYGYTF; CDR3nt: TGTGCCAGCAGCGCGGCTAACTATGGCTACACCTTC
abundance: .; d_gene: TRBD2; j_gene: TRBJ2-7; v_gene: TRBV27; CDR3aa: CASSPTGRVAGLPMF; CDR3nt: TGTGCCAGCAGCCCGACGGGACGAGTAGCGGGTCTGCCAATGTTC
abundance: once; d_gene: .; j_gene: TRBJ1-4; v_gene: TRBV9; CDR3aa: CASSPGGWDEKLFF; CDR3nt: TGTGCCAGCAGCCCGGGCGGATGGGATGAAAAACTGTTTTTT
abundance: .; d_gene: .; j_gene: TRBJ2-7; v_gene: TRBV5-1; CDR3aa: CASSLAGGPYEQYF; CDR3nt: TGCGCCAGCAGCTTGGCCGGGGGCCCCTACGAGCAGTACTTC
abundance: .; d_gene: .; j_gene: TRBJ2-5; v_gene: TRBV7-9; CDR3aa: CASSLAEDYVTETQYF; CDR3nt: TGTGCCAGCAGCTTAGCTGAGGACTACGTAACGGAGACCCAGTACTTC
abundance: .; d_gene: .; j_gene: TRBJ2-1; v_gene: TRBV5-4; CDR3aa: CASSGLTGTPYNEQFF; CDR3nt: TGTGCCAGCAGCGGATTGACCGGGACACCTTACAATGAGCAGTTCTTC
abundance: many; d_gene: .; j_gene: TRBJ2-7; v_gene: TRBV7-3; CDR3aa: CASSPTGTSTAQYF; CDR3nt: TGTGCCAGCAGCCCTACCGGGACAAGTACCGCGCAGTACTTC
abundance: .; d_gene: TRBD1; j_gene: TRBJ1-2; v_gene: TRBV5-5; CDR3aa: CASSSQRLQGADGYTF; CDR3nt: TGTGCCAGCAGCTCCCAGCGCCTACAGGGGGCGGATGGCTACACCTTC
abundance: .; d_gene: .; j_gene: TRBJ1-4; v_gene: TRBV4-2; CDR3aa: CASSQEGSQNEKLFF; CDR3nt: TGTGCCAGCAGCCAAGAGGGCAGTCAGAATGAAAAACTGTTTTTT
abundance: .; d_gene: .; j_gene: TRBJ2-7; v_gene: TRBV7-9; CDR3aa: CASSLVGDPGNEQYF; CDR3nt: TGTGCCAGCAGCTTGGTCGGGGACCCGGGTAACGAGCAGTACTTC
abundance: .; d_gene: TRBD2; j_gene: TRBJ2-1; v_gene: TRBV10-1; CDR3aa: CASIRLAGVNEQFF; CDR3nt: TGCGCCAGCATCAGGCTAGCGGGAGTCAATGAGCAGTTCTTC
abundance: many; d_gene: TRBD1; j_gene: TRBJ1-1; v_gene: TRBV28; CDR3aa: CASRDRVPTEAFF; CDR3nt: TGTGCCAGCAGGGACAGGGTGCCCACTGAAGCTTTCTTT
abundance: .; d_gene: .; j_gene: TRBJ2-3; v_gene: TRBV7-6; CDR3aa: CASSRLVDTQYF; CDR3nt: TGTGCCAGCAGCCGACTTGTAGATACGCAGTATTTT
abundance: few; d_gene: .; j_gene: TRBJ1-3; v_gene: TRBV19; CDR3aa: CASKRVLDGHSGNTIYF; CDR3nt: TGTGCCAGTAAGCGTGTTTTGGACGGACACTCTGGAAACACCATATATTTT
abundance: .; d_gene: .; j_gene: TRBJ2-1; v_gene: TRBV4-1; CDR3aa: CASSQGSPIIRGEQFF; CDR3nt: TGCGCCAGCAGCCAAGGAAGTCCCATAATTCGGGGTGAGCAGTTCTTC
abundance: many; d_gene: .; j_gene: TRBJ2-7; v_gene: TRBV2; CDR3aa: CASRPSGDSYEQYF; CDR3nt: TGTGCCAGCAGACCGTCTGGGGACTCCTACGAGCAGTACTTC
abundance: .; d_gene: .; j_gene: TRBJ1-2; v_gene: TRBV27; CDR3aa: CASSLDPGGAGGYTF; CDR3nt: TGTGCCAGCAGTTTAGATCCGGGGGGGGCTGGTGGCTACACCTTC
abundance: .; d_gene: TRBD1; j_gene: TRBJ2-7; v_gene: TRBV29-1; CDR3aa: CSVTYGQGAYEQYF; CDR3nt: TGCAGCGTTACCTACGGACAGGGGGCCTACGAGCAGTACTTC
abundance: .; d_gene: .; j_gene: TRBJ2-2; v_gene: TRBV7-2; CDR3aa: CASSLLTATGELFF; CDR3nt: TGTGCCAGCAGCCTCCTGACTGCTACCGGGGAGCTGTTTTTT
abundance: .; d_gene: .; j_gene: TRBJ1-2; v_gene: TRBV30; CDR3aa: CAGRAPPSTMYDGYTF; CDR3nt: TGTGCCGGTCGGGCACCCCCGTCCACGATGTACGATGGCTACACCTTC
abundance: .; d_gene: TRBD1; j_gene: TRBJ2-5; v_gene: TRBV11-2; CDR3aa: CASSRLGRQGARETQYF; CDR3nt: TGTGCCAGCAGCCGTCTTGGTAGACAGGGGGCTAGGGAGACCCAGTACTTC
abundance: .; d_gene: TRBD2; j_gene: TRBJ2-7; v_gene: TRBV13; CDR3aa: CASSPSGSGYEQYF; CDR3nt: TGTGCCAGCAGCCCTAGCGGGAGCGGCTACGAGCAGTACTTC
abundance: .; d_gene: TRBD2; j_gene: TRBJ2-1; v_gene: TRBV7-8; CDR3aa: CASSPEQGLAGGVRYNEQFF; CDR3nt: TGTGCCAGCAGTCCGGAGCAGGGACTAGCGGGAGGGGTCAGGTACAATGAGCAGTTCTTC
abundance: .; d_gene: .; j_gene: TRBJ2-7; v_gene: TRBV7-2; CDR3aa: CASSLEGGLPEQYF; CDR3nt: TGTGCCAGCAGCTTAGAAGGGGGACTACCCGAGCAGTACTTC